The rows below give T cell receptor beta chains drawn from one sample of a study of cytomegalovirus exposure and HLA in healthy donors. Generated by immunoSEQ multiplex PCR, the TCRdb table keeps only in-frame clones and is missing some. Altogether roughly 66,000 clones are present, 75% to 80% being singletons, with the ten largest covering around 7.8%. The sample taken for sequencing was PBMCs. The origin of the receptors is a man younger than 30 in good health and CMV-seropositive. Both conserved end residues are part of each CDR3. A D gene is named only where the DNA matches it firmly. A clone size is listed for some rows: how often the clone was seen (once, few, many), or a class if it is expanded.

v_gene	j_gene	abundance	d_gene	CDR3nt	CDR3aa
TRBV7-9	TRBJ2-5	-	TRBD2	TGTGCCAGCATCCAAGCCGGGACTAGGGGAGTGGAAGAGACCCAGTACTTC	CASIQAGTRGVEETQYF
TRBV10-2	TRBJ2-5	-	TRBD1	TGCGCCAGCAGTGCCCCGACAGGGGAAAGGAAGACCCAGTACTTC	CASSAPTGERKTQYF
TRBV30	TRBJ2-1	-	-	TGTGCCTGGAGTGTCCAGTCTTACAATGAGCAGTTCTTC	CAWSVQSYNEQFF
TRBV4-2	TRBJ2-1	-	TRBD2	TGTGCCAGCAGACTAGCGGCAGACTCCTACAATGAGCAGTTCTTC	CASRLAADSYNEQFF
TRBV6-1	TRBJ2-1	few	TRBD2	TGTGCCAGCAGTACCGGGACTAGCGGGACCAATGAGCAGTTCTTC	CASSTGTSGTNEQFF
TRBV11-3	TRBJ2-7	-	TRBD1	TGTGCCAGCAGCTCGAACAGGGGGCTACGATACTACGAGCAGTACTTC	CASSSNRGLRYYEQYF
TRBV27	TRBJ2-1	-	TRBD2	TGTGCCAGCAGTCGGACTAGCGCATACAATGAGCAGTTCTTC	CASSRTSAYNEQFF
TRBV11-2	TRBJ1-5	-	-	TGTGCCAGCAGCAGGGACCCAGGGGATCAGCCCCAGCATTTT	CASSRDPGDQPQHF
TRBV5-1	TRBJ2-7	-	TRBD2	TGCGCCAGCAGCTATAGCGGGAGGAACTCCTACGAGCAGTACTTC	CASSYSGRNSYEQYF
TRBV30	TRBJ1-4	few	TRBD1	TGTGCCTGGGCAACCGGGACAGGGGTAGAGTGGGATGAAAAACTGTTTTTT	CAWATGTGVEWDEKLFF
TRBV28	TRBJ1-2	-	TRBD1	TGTGCCAGCAGTCCAATCCATACAGGGGTCGACACCTTC	CASSPIHTGVDTF
TRBV6-5	TRBJ2-1	few	TRBD1	TGTGCCAGCAGTCCAACAGGGGACAAGCAGTTCTTC	CASSPTGDKQFF
TRBV30	TRBJ1-5	-	-	TGTGCCTGGCCCCAGGGGAATCAGCCCCAGCATTTT	CAWPQGNQPQHF
TRBV29-1	TRBJ2-6	-	TRBD1	TGCAGCGTTGCGGGGACAGGGTTACTGGGGCCTGGGGCCAACGTCCTGACTTTC	CSVAGTGLLGPGANVLTF
TRBV30	TRBJ2-3	-	TRBD2	TGTGCCTGCAGTGGACTAGGAAGCACAGATACGCAGTATTTT	CACSGLGSTDTQYF
TRBV6-1	TRBJ1-3	-	-	TGTGCCAGCAGGAACGGGGGTCAGGTTGGAAACACCATATATTTT	CASRNGGQVGNTIYF
TRBV6-6	TRBJ1-6	-	TRBD1	TGTGCCAGCAGCTCAGGGGGATCTTCACCCCTCCACTTT	CASSSGGSSPLHF
TRBV29-1	TRBJ2-5	-	TRBD2	TGCAGCGTTGTTAGCGGGAGCGGGGAGACCCAGTACTTC	CSVVSGSGETQYF
TRBV7-2	TRBJ2-2	-	TRBD2	TGTGCCAGCAGCTCTGCCCTAGCGGCAGCGAACACCGGGGAGCTGTTTTTT	CASSSALAAANTGELFF
TRBV2	TRBJ1-2	-	-	TGTGCCAGCAGGCAGGTAGATGGCTACACCTTC	CASRQVDGYTF
TRBV6-1	TRBJ1-1	-	-	TGTGCCAGCAGTGAAGCGGGCAGACTGAACACTGAAGCTTTCTTT	CASSEAGRLNTEAFF
TRBV28	TRBJ2-7	-	TRBD2	TGTGCCAGCAGTTTAGCGGGGGGGCCTAATGTGGTCGAGCAGTACTTC	CASSLAGGPNVVEQYF
TRBV30	TRBJ2-5	-	TRBD1	TGTGCCTGGAGTGTATCGGGCAGGGGGTCTGAGACCCAGTACTTC	CAWSVSGRGSETQYF
TRBV15	TRBJ2-7	-	-	TGTGCCACCAGCAGAGATCGGAGTAGTGAATACGAGCAGTACTTC	CATSRDRSSEYEQYF
TRBV30	TRBJ2-2	-	TRBD1	TGTGCCTGGAGTGTACAGGGGAACAGGGAGCTGTTTTTT	CAWSVQGNRELFF
TRBV6-1	TRBJ2-7	-	-	TGTGCCAGCAGTGCAGTAGCGGGACAGGGCCACGAGCAGTACTTC	CASSAVAGQGHEQYF
TRBV6-5	TRBJ1-1	-	-	TGTGCCAGCAGTGAAGAAGGGACTAACACTGAAGCTTTCTTT	CASSEEGTNTEAFF